These 15 T cell receptor beta chains share one sample of origin, sequenced in a study of cytomegalovirus exposure and HLA in healthy donors. Both 60 Vbeta primers and 13 Jbeta primers went into the PCR. Sequencing was performed with immunoSEQ multiplex PCR; in TCRdb, only in-frame clones are kept and a portion is missing. This sample has 80,000 to 130,000 clones; roughly 84% occur once, and the top ten carry approximately 1.2%. Specimen: PBMCs. These receptors were taken from a woman between 18 and 29 years old in good health and CMV-seronegative.

J is TRBJ2-7 and V is TRBV6-5; D call uncertain. Germline CDR1 reads MNHEY; CDR2 reads SVGAGI. CDR3 size: 13 residues. Trimming pared 7 bases from V and 0 bases from J, leaving 10 bases between. The CDR3 sequence is CASNKEASYEQYF. The CDR3 coding sequence is TGTGCCAGCAACAAAGAGGCCTCCTACGAGCAGTACTTC.

This clone was counted between two and nine times. V gene TRBV4-3 combines with J gene TRBJ2-7, with D maybe TRBD2 (5 bases). Germline V gene sequence: CDR1 LGHNA, CDR2 YSLEER. Trimming took 0 bases from V and 0 from J, leaving 9 bases between them. This CDR3 region has 15 residues. CDR3 in amino acids: CASSQDIGSSYEQYF. In DNA form, the CDR3 reads TGCGCCAGCAGCCAAGATATAGGGAGCTCCTACGAGCAGTACTTC.

V is TRBV18 and J is TRBJ2-1; 8 nucleotides match TRBD2. Per germline, CDR1 KGHSH and CDR2 LQKENI. V was pared by 1 base and J by 0 bases, with 5 bases of the junction left unmatched. The CDR3 runs to 17 residues. The chain's CDR3 is CASSPRSGSISYNEQFF. The DNA for the CDR3 is TGTGCCAGCTCACCACGGAGCGGGAGCATCTCCTACAATGAGCAGTTCTTC.

The chain uses TRBV11-2 and TRBJ2-7; 10 nucleotides agree with TRBD1. This CDR3 spans 17 amino acids. CDR1 and CDR2 (germline): SGHAT, FQNNGV. Unmatched junction bases numbered 13, after V lost 3 bases and J lost 5 bases. CDR3 coding DNA: TGTGCCAGCAGCTTGGGACAGGGACAGGGGAAGATGGACGAGCAGTACTTC. This gives the protein CASSLGQGQGKMDEQYF.

The chain recombines TRBV5-1 with TRBJ1-2; D unclear. This CDR3 has 14 amino acids. V was shortened by 1 base and J by 4 bases, with 11 bases between the two germline ends. Germline loops: CDR1 SGHRS, CDR2 YFSETQ. CDR3 loop: CASSLSQAGYGYTF. The DNA for the CDR3 is TGCGCCAGCAGCTTGTCCCAGGCTGGCTATGGCTACACCTTC.

The V call is TRBV28, the J call TRBJ2-5; D is undetermined. Trimming left V 3 bases short and J 4 bases short, with 3 bases between. The CDR3 consists of 11 residues. Germline V gives CDR1 MDHEN, CDR2 SYDVKM. The CDR3 DNA is TGTGCCAGCAGTTTCTCAGAGACCCAGTACTTC. Translating gives CASSFSETQYF.

The chain couples TRBV5-1 to TRBJ2-2; a weak D match, TRBD2 (5 bases). Looked up from germline, CDR1 is SGHRS and CDR2 is YFSETQ. The CDR3 runs 16 residues. V shed 2 bases and J shed 3 bases, with 14 bases lying between them. The CDR3 spells CASSLNPGSYTGELFF. The CDR3 DNA follows: TGCGCCAGCAGCTTAAATCCGGGATCCTACACCGGGGAGCTGTTTTTT.

The V call is TRBV13, the J call TRBJ2-5; D might be TRBD2 (5 bases). Looked up from germline, CDR1 is PRHDT and CDR2 is FYEKMQ (reference sequence). There are 14 residues in the CDR3. Deletions cut 1 base from V and 7 bases from J, with 13 bases between. The CDR3 loop is CASSLVGPEGTQYF. The CDR3, as DNA: TGTGCCAGCAGCTTAGTAGGGCCCGAGGGGACCCAGTACTTC.

The chain links TRBV5-4 to TRBJ2-3; 9 nucleotides match TRBD1. The CDR3 has 17 residues. V was clipped by 0 bases and J by 4 bases; unmatched bases: 9. CDR1 SGHNT and CDR2 YYREEE come from the germline V gene (reference sequence). The chain's CDR3 is CASSLAGTGMRADTQYF. As DNA, the CDR3 is TGTGCCAGCAGCTTGGCCGGGACAGGGATGAGGGCAGATACGCAGTATTTT.

The chain is built from TRBV11-2 and TRBJ2-1; no clear D gene. The V end was cut by 0 bases, the J end by 7 bases, with 13 bases between. In germline, CDR1 is SGHAT, CDR2 FQNNGV. The CDR3 is 15 residues long. The CDR3 coding sequence is TGTGCCAGCAGCTTAGATCAGTCTCCTTGGAATGAGCAGTTCTTC. Its translation: CASSLDQSPWNEQFF.

CDR3 DNA: TGTGCCAGCACTGGCGGGCCAGATACGCAGTATTTT. Translation: CASTGGPDTQYF. The J gene is TRBJ2-3, the V gene TRBV21-1; the table's D call of TRBD2 was not tested on the DNA. TRBV21-1 is noted as a pseudogene. The CDR3 loop spans 12 amino acids.

This clone was counted between two and nine times. The J gene is TRBJ2-7, the V gene TRBV6-1; 7 positions match TRBD1. This CDR3 is 13 amino acids long. Germline V CDR1 and CDR2: MNHNS, SASEGT. The V and J ends lost 6 bases and 2 bases, in that order; junction bases with no gene match: 4. Written as DNA, the CDR3 is TGTGCCAGCAGCTACACAGGGGCCTACGAGCAGTACTTC. Translation gives CASSYTGAYEQYF.

The genes are TRBV7-2 and TRBJ2-5; 8 bases are a match to TRBD1. The J segment lost 4 bases and the V segment lost 4 bases, leaving 2 bases of the junction unmatched. Germline-derived CDR1 and CDR2 are SGHTA and FQGNSA. This CDR3 comprises 13 residues. In nucleotides, the CDR3 is TGTGCCAGCAGCTCAGACAGGGGAGAGACCCAGTACTTC. Translation gives CASSSDRGETQYF.

V usage is TRBV5-1 and J usage is TRBJ2-3, with D perhaps TRBD2 (6 bases). This CDR3 spans 15 amino acids. With 3 bases removed from V and 4 bases from J, the gap between germline ends came to 15 bases. Germline values: CDR1 SGHRS, CDR2 YFSETQ. CDR3 DNA: TGCGCCAGCAGCTCGGCGGGACTCCACCCAGATACGCAGTATTTT. This encodes CASSSAGLHPDTQYF.

This chain uses TRBV6-1 with TRBJ1-1, with 9 bases identical to TRBD1. The CDR3 contains 12 residues. The V gene end was trimmed by 3 bases and the J gene end by 8 bases; junction bases not matched to a gene: 1. CDR1 is MNHNS and CDR2 is SASEGT in the germline V gene. The CDR3 protein is CASSDGTGEAFF. The CDR3, as DNA: TGTGCCAGCAGTGACGGGACAGGGGAAGCTTTCTTT.